This TCR beta chain stems from a study of CXCR3-negative and CXCR3-positive naive CD8 T cells. Whole-study context: The libraries yielded 130 million to 150 million TRB reads, about 1.5 +/- 0.3 million each. Whole-study findings and limits: CXCR3-expressing naive cells carried TRB CDR3s more hydrophobic than those of CXCR3-negative naive cells. Diversity ran similarly high across both naive subsets but far lower in memory CD8+ cells. Surface CD5 matched across naive subsets, and TRB CDR3 properties served to infer TCR strength.

Considering frequency, this clonotype is medium-sized. Its specificity is not known. The CDR3 spans 16 residues. Germline-derived CDR1 and CDR2 are LGHNA and YSLEER. It was by 5' RACE with UMI labels that the TRB cDNA libraries were prepared. One entry per CDR3 protein, without DNA, is what TCRdb gives after re-calling the 5' RACE reads. The specimen's table records some 41,000 distinct CDR3 sequences. The chain links TRBV4-3 to TRBJ1-1. The source is a human donor in good health. Some clones in this sample may be carry-over from other donors' samples. Sequences were obtained from naive CXCR3- CD8+ T cells from blood. Subset defined: CD45RO-CCR7+CD27+CD95- naive CD8+ T cells lacking CXCR3 (TNR3-). The CDR3 sequence is CASSPSRDLLNTEAFF.